The 12 T cell receptor beta chains below all came from one sample that was sequenced in a study of shared clonotypes between healthy human individuals. TCRdb keeps only in-frame clones here, not all; method: immunoSEQ multiplex PCR. This sample has about 2,100,000 clones, with approximately 94% found just once. Positively selected for CCR7, the CD45RO-negative cells used as naive CD8 cells excluded terminally differentiated effector memory CD45RA+ cells. The sample comprised naive CD8+ T cells from PBMCs. Source of these receptors: a man younger than 30 in good health. Some clones in this sample may be carry-over from other donors' samples.

The chain combines TRBV15 with TRBJ2-5; no clear D gene. With 0 bases removed from V and 1 base from J, the gap between germline ends came to 9 bases. The CDR3 spans 15 residues. Germline lookup yields CDR1 LNHNV and CDR2 YYDKDF (reference sequence). CDR3 bases: TGTGCCACCAGCAGAGATCCCGCCCCCCAAGAGACCCAGTACTTC. Amino acids: CATSRDPAPQETQYF.

This clone was seen more than once but under ten times. Other DNA sequences in the sample encode the same CDR3. V is TRBV28 and J is TRBJ2-7; D uncertain. Trimming took off 5 bases at V and 3 bases at J, with 2 bases between the two ends. The germline CDR1 and CDR2 sequences are MDHEN and SYDVKM. The CDR3 totals 10 residues. Here the CDR3 reads CASSRYEQYF. The CDR3 region has the DNA TGTGCCAGCAGTCGCTACGAGCAGTACTTC. The full variable domain, in which reference TRBV28 and TRBJ2-7 provide the parts outside the CDR3, is DVKVTQSSRYLVKRTGEKVFLECVQDMDHENMFWYRQDPGLGLRLIYFSYDVKMKEKGDIPEGYSVSREKKERFSLILESASTNQTSMYLCASSRYEQYFGPGTRLTVT.

This chain connects TRBV7-8 to TRBJ2-1; the match to TRBD1 covers 10 bases. The germline V gene has CDR1 SGHVS and CDR2 FQNEAQ. CDR3 length: 16 amino acids. V dropped 5 bases and J dropped 9; count of bases not matched to a gene: 13. CDR3 sequence reads: CASSPTKGQGIGEQFF. The CDR3 DNA reads TGTGCCAGCAGCCCCACGAAGGGACAGGGGATCGGTGAGCAGTTCTTC.

The CDR3 reads CASSPLGQIRGYTF. CDR3 in DNA: TGTGCCAGCAGTCCTCTAGGACAGATACGTGGCTACACCTTC. The chain recombines TRBV27 with TRBJ1-2; D might be TRBD1 (6 bases). The V end was cut by 5 bases, the J end by 7 bases, with 17 bases between. Germline V lookup: CDR1 MNHEY, CDR2 SMNVEV (reference sequence). The CDR3 is 14 residues long.

The V and J genes are TRBV7-9 and TRBJ2-4; D gene ambiguous. V gave up 3 bases and J gave up 5 bases, with 5 bases separating them. CDR1 and CDR2 (germline): SEHNR, FQNEAQ (reference sequence). This CDR3 contains 12 residues. The CDR3 DNA sequence: TGTGCCAGCAGCTTTTGGGAAAACATTCAGTACTTC. Amino acids: CASSFWENIQYF.

V usage is TRBV5-8 and J usage is TRBJ2-7; TRBD1 aligns across 7 bases. There are 13 residues in the CDR3. V gave up 6 bases and J gave up 4 bases; unmatched junction bases: 7. Germline CDR1 reads SGHTS; CDR2 reads YDEGEE. CDR3 coding DNA: TGTGCCAGCACCCCCACAGGGGCTTACGAGCAGTACTTC. Translating it yields CASTPTGAYEQYF.

The genes are TRBV5-8 and TRBJ2-1; 8 nucleotides line up with TRBD2. With 4 bases clipped from V and 8 bases from J, the junction kept 8 bases outside the gene matches. CDR3 size: 14 residues. Germline V gene lookup returns CDR1 SGHTS and CDR2 YDEGEE. CDR3 sequence (DNA): TGTGCCAGCAGCCAGACTAGCGCCTGGGATGAGCAGTTCTTC. Encoded protein: CASSQTSAWDEQFF.

The chain couples TRBV9 to TRBJ1-3; D may be TRBD1 (5 bases). This CDR3 has 15 amino acids. In germline, CDR1 is SGDLS, CDR2 YYNGEE. The ends were cut back, 7 bases at V and 0 bases at J, with 14 bases in the middle. The CDR3: CASGWGRNSGNTIYF. The CDR3 DNA sequence: TGTGCCAGCGGGTGGGGACGGAACTCTGGAAACACCATATATTTT. The full variable domain, in which reference TRBV9 and TRBJ1-3 provide the parts outside the CDR3, is DSGVTQTPKHLITATGQRVTLRCSPRSGDLSVYWYQQSLDQGLQFLIQYYNGEERAKGNILERFSAQQFPDLHSELNLSSLELGDSALYFCASGWGRNSGNTIYFGEGSWLTVV.

This clone was observed a handful of times. Other DNA sequences of this sample code for an identical CDR3. The chain couples TRBV27 to TRBJ1-2; TRBD1 aligns across 9 bases. The CDR3 covers 14 residues. Germline V lookup: CDR1 MNHEY, CDR2 SMNVEV (reference sequence). Trimming at V came to 0 bases and at J to 7 bases, leaving 3 bases not matched to a gene. For the CDR3, the DNA is TGTGCCAGCAGTTTATCGGGACAGGGCAGTGGCTACACCTTC. Its protein product is CASSLSGQGSGYTF.

This clone is a singleton in its sample. The chain joins TRBV13 to TRBJ2-4, with TRBD1 identical over 7 bases. Looked up from germline, CDR1 is PRHDT and CDR2 is FYEKMQ (reference sequence). The CDR3 has 14 residues. V lost 5 bases, J lost 6 bases, and 7 bases stayed unmatched. CDR3 in DNA: TGTGCCAGCAGCCCCGAGGGGGCCCCAAACATTCAGTACTTC. Protein sequence: CASSPEGAPNIQYF.

This clone was seen just once. This chain uses TRBV2 with TRBJ2-1; 8 nucleotides align to TRBD2. V was clipped by 1 base and J by 0 bases; unmatched bases: 20. This CDR3 region has 22 residues. Per the germline V gene, CDR1 is SNHLY and CDR2 is FYNNEI. In DNA form, the CDR3 reads TGTGCCAGCAGTGAAGGAACTGCCCTATTTGAGCGGGAGATCAGCTCCTACAATGAGCAGTTCTTC. Its translation: CASSEGTALFEREISSYNEQFF.

J is TRBJ2-7 and V is TRBV5-8; 7 positions match TRBD2. The V segment lost 7 bases and the J segment 3 bases; nucleotides outside the gene matches: 10. Germline CDR1 and CDR2: SGHTS and YDEGEE. This CDR3 spans 14 amino acids. The CDR3 nucleotides are TGTGCCAGCGGGGGGAGGGGAAAAGGCTACGAGCAGTACTTC. Translated, it gives CASGGRGKGYEQYF.